This entry describes one T cell receptor beta chain. Its antigen remains unidentified. Per germline, CDR1 LGHNT and CDR2 FRNRAP. V was clipped by 5 bases and J by 2 bases; unmatched bases: 7. The CDR3 loop spans 15 amino acids. This sample was included in a study of T cell responses to AZD1222 COVID-19 vaccine. This table comes from immunoSEQ multiplex PCR, and its TCRdb copy is limited to in-frame clones, with some not included. Of roughly 150,000 clones listed, around 88% are singletons. The study's findings and limits: At 160-218 and 743-854, vaccine-associated CD4 TCRs were dominant, and they spanned spike. Regions left unmutated in variants are reportedly the target of nearly half of spike-specific TCRs.

This chain joins TRBV12-5 and TRBJ1-1; 8 positions agree with TRBD1. The sequence came from an adult in good health. The sample was peripheral blood, taken on day 0 of AZD1222 vaccination. DNA for the CDR3: TGTGCTAGTGGTCTTGGACAGGGCATTAACACTGAAGCTTTCTTT. Its protein product is CASGLGQGINTEAFF.